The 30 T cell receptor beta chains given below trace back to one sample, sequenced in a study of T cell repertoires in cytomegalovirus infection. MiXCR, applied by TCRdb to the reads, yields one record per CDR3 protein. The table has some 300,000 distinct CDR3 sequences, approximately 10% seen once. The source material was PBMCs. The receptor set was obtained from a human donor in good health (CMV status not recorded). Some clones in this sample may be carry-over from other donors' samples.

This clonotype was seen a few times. In DNA form, the CDR3 reads TGTGCCAGCAGCTCGGGATTAGGAAGAGGGGCAGATACGCAGTATTTT. Its translation: CASSSGLGRGADTQYF. The chain combines TRBV11-2 with TRBJ2-3, with D possibly called TRBD1 or TRBD2 (5 bases each). CDR1 and CDR2 from the germline V gene are SGHAT and FQNNGV. Trimming cost V 4 bases and J 4 bases, with 18 bases left between them. The CDR3 runs to 16 residues.

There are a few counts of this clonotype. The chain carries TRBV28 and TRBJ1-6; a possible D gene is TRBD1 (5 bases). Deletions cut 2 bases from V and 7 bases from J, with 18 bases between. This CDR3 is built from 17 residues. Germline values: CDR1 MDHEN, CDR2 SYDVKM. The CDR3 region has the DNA TGTGCCAGCAGTTTAGGAGCCTATGGGACGCCGAATTCACCCCTCCACTTT. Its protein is CASSLGAYGTPNSPLHF.

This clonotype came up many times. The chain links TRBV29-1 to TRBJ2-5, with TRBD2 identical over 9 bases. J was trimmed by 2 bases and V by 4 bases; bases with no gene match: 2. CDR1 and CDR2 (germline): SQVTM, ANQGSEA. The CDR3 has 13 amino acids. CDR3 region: CSVAGLAQETQYF. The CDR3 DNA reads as TGCAGCGTTGCGGGACTAGCTCAAGAGACCCAGTACTTC.

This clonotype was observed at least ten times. In nucleotides, the CDR3 is TGCAGCGTTAAAGGACAGACGAACACTGAAGCTTTCTTT. It yields the protein CSVKGQTNTEAFF. The gene calls are TRBV29-1 and TRBJ1-1; maybe TRBD1 (6 bases). There are 13 residues in the CDR3. The germline V gene encodes CDR1 SQVTM and CDR2 ANQGSEA. V was clipped by 5 bases and J by 1 base, with 11 bases between them.

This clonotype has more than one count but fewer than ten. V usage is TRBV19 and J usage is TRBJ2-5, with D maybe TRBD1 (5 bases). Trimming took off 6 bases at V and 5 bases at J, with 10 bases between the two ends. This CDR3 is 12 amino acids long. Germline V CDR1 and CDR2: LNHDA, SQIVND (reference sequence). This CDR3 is CASRQSGETQYF. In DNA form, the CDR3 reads TGTGCCAGTAGGCAATCAGGGGAGACCCAGTACTTC.

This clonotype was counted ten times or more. CDR3 in DNA: TGTGCCAGCAGCTTATTGGGACCCACCGGGGAGCTGTTTTTT. Encoded protein: CASSLLGPTGELFF. V and J are TRBV7-2 and TRBJ2-2; D may correspond to TRBD1 or TRBD2 (5 bases each). This CDR3 is 14 amino acids long. The V and J ends lost 2 bases and 4 bases respectively, with 8 bases between them. The germline CDR1 and CDR2 sequences are SGHTA and FQGNSA.

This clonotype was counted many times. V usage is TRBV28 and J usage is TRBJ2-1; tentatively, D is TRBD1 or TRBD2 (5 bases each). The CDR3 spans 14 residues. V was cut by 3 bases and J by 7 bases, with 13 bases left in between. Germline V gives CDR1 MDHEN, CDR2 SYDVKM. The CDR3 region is CASSLWGNRNEQFF. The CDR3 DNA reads TGTGCCAGCAGTTTGTGGGGGAACCGTAATGAGCAGTTCTTC.

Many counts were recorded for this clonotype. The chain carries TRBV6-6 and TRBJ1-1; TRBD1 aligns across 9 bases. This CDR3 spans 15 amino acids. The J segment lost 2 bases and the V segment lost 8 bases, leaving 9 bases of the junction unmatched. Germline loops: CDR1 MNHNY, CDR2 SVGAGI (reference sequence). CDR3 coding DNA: TGTGCCAGCGTTCGGGACAGGGCGGGTAACACTGAAGCTTTCTTT. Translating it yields CASVRDRAGNTEAFF.

CDR3 region: CASSFGHNTEAFF. In nucleotides, the CDR3 is TGTGCCAGCAGTTTTGGACACAACACTGAAGCTTTCTTT. This chain links TRBV27 with TRBJ1-1; possible D gene TRBD1, 5 bases. CDR1 and CDR2 (germline): MNHEY, SMNVEV (reference sequence). CDR3 size: 13 residues. V was cut by 3 bases and J by 2 bases, with 7 bases left in between.

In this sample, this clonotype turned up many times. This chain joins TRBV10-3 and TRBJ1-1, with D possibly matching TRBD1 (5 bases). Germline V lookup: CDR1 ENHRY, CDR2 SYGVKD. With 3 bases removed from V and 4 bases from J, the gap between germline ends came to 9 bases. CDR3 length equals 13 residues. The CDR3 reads CAISERGSTEAFF. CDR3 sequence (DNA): TGTGCCATCAGTGAACGGGGGAGCACTGAAGCTTTCTTT.

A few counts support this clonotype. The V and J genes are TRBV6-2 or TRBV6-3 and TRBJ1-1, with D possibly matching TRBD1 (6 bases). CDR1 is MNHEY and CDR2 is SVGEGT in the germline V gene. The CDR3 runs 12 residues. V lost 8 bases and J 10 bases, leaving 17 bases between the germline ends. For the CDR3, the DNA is TGTGCCAGCGGGGTAGGGGGGCCGGGAGCTTTCTTT. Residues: CASGVGGPGAFF.

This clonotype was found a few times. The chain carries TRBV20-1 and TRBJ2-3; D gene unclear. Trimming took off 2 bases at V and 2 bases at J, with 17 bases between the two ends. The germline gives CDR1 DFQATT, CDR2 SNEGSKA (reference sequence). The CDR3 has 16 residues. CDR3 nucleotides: TGCAGTGCTAGAAGGTCCCGCCTCCGAGCCACAGATACGCAGTATTTT. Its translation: CSARRSRLRATDTQYF.

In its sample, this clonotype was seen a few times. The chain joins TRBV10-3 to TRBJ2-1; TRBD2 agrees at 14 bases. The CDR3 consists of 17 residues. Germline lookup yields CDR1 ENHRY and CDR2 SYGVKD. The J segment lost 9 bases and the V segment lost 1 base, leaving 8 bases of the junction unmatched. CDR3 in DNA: TGTGCCATCAGTGAGTACCCCGGGACTAGCGGGGGCAGTGAGCAGTTCTTC. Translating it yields CAISEYPGTSGGSEQFF.

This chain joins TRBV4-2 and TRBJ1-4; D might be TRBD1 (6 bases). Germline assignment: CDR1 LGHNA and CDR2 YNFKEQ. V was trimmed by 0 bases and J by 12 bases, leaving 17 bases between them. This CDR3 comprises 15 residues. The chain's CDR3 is CASSQEGQVTSELFF. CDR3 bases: TGTGCCAGCAGCCAAGAGGGACAAGTAACCTCGGAACTGTTTTTT.

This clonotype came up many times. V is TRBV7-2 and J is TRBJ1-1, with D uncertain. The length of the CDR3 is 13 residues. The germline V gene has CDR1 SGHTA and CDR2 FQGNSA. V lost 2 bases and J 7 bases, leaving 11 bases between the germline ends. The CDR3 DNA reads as TGTGCCAGCAGCTTACGGGTTGGGGATGAAGCTTTCTTT. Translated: CASSLRVGDEAFF.

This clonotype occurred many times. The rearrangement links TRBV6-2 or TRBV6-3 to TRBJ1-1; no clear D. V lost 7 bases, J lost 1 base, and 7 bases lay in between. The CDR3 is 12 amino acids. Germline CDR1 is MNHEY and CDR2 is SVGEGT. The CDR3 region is CASTVGNTEAFF. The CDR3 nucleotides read TGTGCCAGCACCGTGGGGAACACTGAAGCTTTCTTT.

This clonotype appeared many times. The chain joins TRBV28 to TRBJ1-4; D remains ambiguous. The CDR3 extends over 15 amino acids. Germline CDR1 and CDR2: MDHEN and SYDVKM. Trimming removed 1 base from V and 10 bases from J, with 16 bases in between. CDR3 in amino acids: CASSLFRRGSVKLFF. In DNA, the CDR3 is TGTGCCAGCAGTTTATTTAGGCGAGGATCCGTAAAACTGTTTTTT.

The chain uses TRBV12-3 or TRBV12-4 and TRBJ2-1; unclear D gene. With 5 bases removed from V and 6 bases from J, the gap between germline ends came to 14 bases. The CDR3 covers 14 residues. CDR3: CASSPDFAPNEQFF. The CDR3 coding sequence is TGTGCCAGCAGTCCAGACTTCGCCCCCAATGAGCAGTTCTTC.

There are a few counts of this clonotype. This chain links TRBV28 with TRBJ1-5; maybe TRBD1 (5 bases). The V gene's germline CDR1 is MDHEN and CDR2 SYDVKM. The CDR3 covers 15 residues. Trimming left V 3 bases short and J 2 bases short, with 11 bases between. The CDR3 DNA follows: TGTGCCAGCAGTTTCGACAGTACGGGCAATCAGCCCCAGCATTTT. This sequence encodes CASSFDSTGNQPQHF. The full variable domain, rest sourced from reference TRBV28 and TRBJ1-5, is DVKVTQSSRYLVKRTGEKVFLECVQDMDHENMFWYRQDPGLGLRLIYFSYDVKMKEKGDIPEGYSVSREKKERFSLILESASTNQTSMYLCASSFDSTGNQPQHFGDGTRLSIL.

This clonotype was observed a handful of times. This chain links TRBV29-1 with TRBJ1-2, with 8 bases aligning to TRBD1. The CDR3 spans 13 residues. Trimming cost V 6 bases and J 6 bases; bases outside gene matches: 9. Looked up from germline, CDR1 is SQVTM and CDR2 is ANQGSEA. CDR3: CSVGQGRVDGYTF. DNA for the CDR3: TGCAGCGTCGGACAGGGAAGGGTTGATGGCTACACCTTC.

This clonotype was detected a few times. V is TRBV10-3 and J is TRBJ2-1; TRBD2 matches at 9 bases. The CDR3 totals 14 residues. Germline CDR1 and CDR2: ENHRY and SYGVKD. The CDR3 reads CASRAGGMNNEQFF. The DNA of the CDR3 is TGTGCGTCACGGGCGGGGGGGATGAACAATGAGCAGTTCTTC.

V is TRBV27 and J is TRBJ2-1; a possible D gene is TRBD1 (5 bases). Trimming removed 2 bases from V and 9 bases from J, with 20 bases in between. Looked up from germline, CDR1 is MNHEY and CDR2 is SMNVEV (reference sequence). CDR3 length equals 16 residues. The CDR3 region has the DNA TGTGCCAGCAGTTTACGATATCAGAACCCTAGGGGTGAGCAGTTCTTC. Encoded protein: CASSLRYQNPRGEQFF.

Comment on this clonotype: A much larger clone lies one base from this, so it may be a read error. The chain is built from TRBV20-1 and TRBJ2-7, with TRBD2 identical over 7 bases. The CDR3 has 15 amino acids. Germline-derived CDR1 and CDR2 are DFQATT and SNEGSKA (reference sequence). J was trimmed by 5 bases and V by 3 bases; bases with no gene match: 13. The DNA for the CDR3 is TGCAGTGCTAGGTCGCTAGCGGATAATGGGGACGAGCAGTACTTC. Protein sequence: CSARSLADNGDEQYF.

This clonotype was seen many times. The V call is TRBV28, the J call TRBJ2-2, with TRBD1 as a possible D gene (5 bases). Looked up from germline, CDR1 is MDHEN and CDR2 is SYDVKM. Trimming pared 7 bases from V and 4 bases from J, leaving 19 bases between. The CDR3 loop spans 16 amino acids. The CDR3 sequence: CASKFRPGLSTGELFF. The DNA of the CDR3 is TGTGCCAGCAAGTTTAGGCCAGGGCTTTCCACCGGGGAGCTGTTTTTT.

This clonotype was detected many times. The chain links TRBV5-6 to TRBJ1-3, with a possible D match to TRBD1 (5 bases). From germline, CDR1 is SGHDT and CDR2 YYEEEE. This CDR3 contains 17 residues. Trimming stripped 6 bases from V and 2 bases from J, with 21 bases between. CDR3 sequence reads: CASTVGRREVPGNTIYF. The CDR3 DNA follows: TGTGCCAGCACTGTGGGCCGCAGGGAAGTCCCTGGAAACACCATATATTTT.

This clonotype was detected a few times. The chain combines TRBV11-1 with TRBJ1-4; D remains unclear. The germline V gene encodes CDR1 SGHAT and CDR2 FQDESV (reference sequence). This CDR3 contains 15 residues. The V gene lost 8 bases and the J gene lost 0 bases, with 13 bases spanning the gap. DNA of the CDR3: TGTGCCAGCGACCGTCGCCATGCAACTAATGAAAAACTGTTTTTT. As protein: CASDRRHATNEKLFF.

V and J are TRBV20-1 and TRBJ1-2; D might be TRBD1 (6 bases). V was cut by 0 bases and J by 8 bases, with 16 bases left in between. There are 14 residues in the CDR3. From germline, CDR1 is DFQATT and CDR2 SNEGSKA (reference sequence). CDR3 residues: CSARDNRVLIGYTF. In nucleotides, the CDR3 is TGCAGTGCTAGAGATAACAGGGTGTTGATCGGCTACACCTTC.

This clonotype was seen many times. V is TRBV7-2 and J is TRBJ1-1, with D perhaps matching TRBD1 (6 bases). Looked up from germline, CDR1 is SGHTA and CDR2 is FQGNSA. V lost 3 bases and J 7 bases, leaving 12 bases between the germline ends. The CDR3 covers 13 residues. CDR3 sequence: CASSLGRGSEAFF. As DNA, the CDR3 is TGTGCCAGCAGCTTGGGAAGGGGGAGTGAAGCTTTCTTT.

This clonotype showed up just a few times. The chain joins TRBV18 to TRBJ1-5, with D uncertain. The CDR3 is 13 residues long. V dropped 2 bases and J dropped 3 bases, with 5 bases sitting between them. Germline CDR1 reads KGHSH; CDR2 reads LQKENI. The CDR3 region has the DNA TGTGCCAGCTCACCAAAGGACAATCAGCCCCAGCATTTT. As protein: CASSPKDNQPQHF.

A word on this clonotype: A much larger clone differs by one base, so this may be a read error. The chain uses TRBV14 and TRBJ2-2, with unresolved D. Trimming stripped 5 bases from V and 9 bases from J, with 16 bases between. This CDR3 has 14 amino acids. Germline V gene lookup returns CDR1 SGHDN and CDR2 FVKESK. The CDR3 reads CASSYTRPPRELFF. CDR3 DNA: TGTGCCAGCAGCTATACCCGACCCCCCAGGGAGCTGTTTTTT.